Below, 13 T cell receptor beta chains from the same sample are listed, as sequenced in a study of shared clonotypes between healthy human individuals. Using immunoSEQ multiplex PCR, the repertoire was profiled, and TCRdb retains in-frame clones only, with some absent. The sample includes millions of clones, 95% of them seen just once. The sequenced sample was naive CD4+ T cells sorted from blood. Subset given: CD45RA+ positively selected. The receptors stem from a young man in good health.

The CDR3 bases are TGTGCCAGCAGCTTGAGCGGGACAGGCCAAACTGAAGCTTTCTTT. Protein: CASSLSGTGQTEAFF. V gene TRBV28 combines with J gene TRBJ1-1; 8 bases line up with TRBD1. CDR3 length equals 15 residues. Germline CDR1 reads MDHEN; CDR2 reads SYDVKM. V lost 6 bases and J lost 5; bases outside the gene matches: 11.

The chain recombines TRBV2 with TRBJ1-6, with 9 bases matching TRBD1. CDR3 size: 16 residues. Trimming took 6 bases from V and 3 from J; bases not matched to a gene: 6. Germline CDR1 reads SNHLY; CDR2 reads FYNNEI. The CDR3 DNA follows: TGTGCCAGCAGCCCACCGGACAGGGGCTATAATTCACCCCTCCACTTT. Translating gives CASSPPDRGYNSPLHF.

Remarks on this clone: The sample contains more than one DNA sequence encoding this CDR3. Written as DNA, the CDR3 is TGTGCCAGCACCCGGACAGGGAACAATGAGCAGTTCTTC. Amino acids: CASTRTGNNEQFF. This chain uses TRBV6-5 with TRBJ2-1; 8 positions agree with TRBD1. The trim removed 7 bases at V and 5 bases at J, leaving 4 bases unmatched. From germline, CDR1 is MNHEY and CDR2 SVGAGI. This CDR3 has 13 amino acids.

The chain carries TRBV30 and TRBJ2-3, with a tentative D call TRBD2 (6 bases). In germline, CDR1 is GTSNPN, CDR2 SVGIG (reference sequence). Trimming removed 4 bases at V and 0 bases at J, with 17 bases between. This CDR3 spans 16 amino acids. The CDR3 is CAWKFAGRTSTDTQYF. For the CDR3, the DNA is TGTGCCTGGAAATTTGCGGGACGAACTAGCACAGATACGCAGTATTTT.

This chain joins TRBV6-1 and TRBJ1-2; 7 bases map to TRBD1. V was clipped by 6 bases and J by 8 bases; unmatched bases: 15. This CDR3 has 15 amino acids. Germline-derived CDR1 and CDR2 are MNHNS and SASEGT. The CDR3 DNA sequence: TGTGCCAGCAGAGGTTATACAGGGGTGGCTGCGGGCTACACCTTC. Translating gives CASRGYTGVAAGYTF.

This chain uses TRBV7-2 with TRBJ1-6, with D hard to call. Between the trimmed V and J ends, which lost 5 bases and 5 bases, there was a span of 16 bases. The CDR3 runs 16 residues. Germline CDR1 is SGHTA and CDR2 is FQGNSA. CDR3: CASSPWAGNNNSPLHF. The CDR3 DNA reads TGTGCCAGCAGCCCATGGGCGGGGAACAATAATTCACCCCTCCACTTT.

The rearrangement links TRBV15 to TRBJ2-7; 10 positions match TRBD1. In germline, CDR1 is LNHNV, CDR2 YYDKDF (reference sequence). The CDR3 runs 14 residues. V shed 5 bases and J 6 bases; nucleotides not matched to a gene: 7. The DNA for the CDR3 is TGTGCCACCAGCCCGGGGACAGGGGAACGCGAGCAGTACTTC. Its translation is CATSPGTGEREQYF. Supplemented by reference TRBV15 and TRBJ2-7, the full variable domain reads DAMVIQNPRYQVTQFGKPVTLSCSQTLNHNVMYWYQQKSSQAPKLLFHYYDKDFNNEADTPDNFQSRRPNTSFCFLDIRSPGLGDTAMYLCATSPGTGEREQYFGPGTRLTVT.

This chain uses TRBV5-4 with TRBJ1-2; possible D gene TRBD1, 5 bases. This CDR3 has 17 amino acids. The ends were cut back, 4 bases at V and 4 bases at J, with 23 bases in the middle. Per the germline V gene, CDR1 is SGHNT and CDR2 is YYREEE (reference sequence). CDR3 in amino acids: CASSTNPEVTAIYGYTF. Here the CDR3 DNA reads TGTGCCAGCAGCACAAACCCGGAGGTGACAGCGATCTATGGCTACACCTTC.

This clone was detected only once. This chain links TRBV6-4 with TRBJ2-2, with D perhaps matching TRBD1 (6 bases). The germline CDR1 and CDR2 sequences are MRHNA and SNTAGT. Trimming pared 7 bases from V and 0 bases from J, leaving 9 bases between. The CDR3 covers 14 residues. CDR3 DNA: TGTGCCAGCAAACGGACAGCGAACACCGGGGAGCTGTTTTTT. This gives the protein CASKRTANTGELFF.

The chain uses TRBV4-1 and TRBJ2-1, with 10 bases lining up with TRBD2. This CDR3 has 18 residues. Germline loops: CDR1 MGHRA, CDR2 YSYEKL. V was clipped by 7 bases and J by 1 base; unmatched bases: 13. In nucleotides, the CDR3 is TGCGCCAGCACCCCGGGGCAGCGGGGGGGCCGATCCTACAATGAGCAGTTCTTC. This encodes CASTPGQRGGRSYNEQFF.

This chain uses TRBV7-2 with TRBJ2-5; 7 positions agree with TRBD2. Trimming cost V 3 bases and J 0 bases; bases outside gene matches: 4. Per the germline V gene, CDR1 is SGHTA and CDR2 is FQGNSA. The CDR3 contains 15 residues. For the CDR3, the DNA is TGTGCCAGCAGCTTGGGCCTAGCGGACCAAGAGACCCAGTACTTC. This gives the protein CASSLGLADQETQYF. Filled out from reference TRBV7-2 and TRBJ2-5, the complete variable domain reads GAGVSQSPSNKVTEKGKDVELRCDPISGHTALYWYRQSLGQGLEFLIYFQGNSAPDKSGLPSDRFSAERTGGSVSTLTIQRTQQEDSAVYLCASSLGLADQETQYFGPGTRLLVL.

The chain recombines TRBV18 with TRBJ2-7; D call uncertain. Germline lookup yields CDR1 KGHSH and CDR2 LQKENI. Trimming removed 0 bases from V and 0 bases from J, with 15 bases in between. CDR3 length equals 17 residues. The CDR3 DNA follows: TGTGCCAGCTCACCACCGTCTCAACAGAGAAGCTCCTACGAGCAGTACTTC. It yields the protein CASSPPSQQRSSYEQYF.

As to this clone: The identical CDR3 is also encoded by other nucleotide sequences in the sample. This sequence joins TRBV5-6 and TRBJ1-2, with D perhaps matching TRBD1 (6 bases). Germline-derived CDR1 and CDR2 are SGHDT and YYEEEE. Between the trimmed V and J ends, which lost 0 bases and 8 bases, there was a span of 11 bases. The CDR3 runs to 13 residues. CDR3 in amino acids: CASSLAGAEGYTF. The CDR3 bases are TGTGCCAGCAGCTTGGCAGGGGCGGAGGGCTACACCTTC. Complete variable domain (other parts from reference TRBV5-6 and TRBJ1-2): DAGVTQSPTHLIKTRGQQVTLRCSPKSGHDTVSWYQQALGQGPQFIFQYYEEEERQRGNFPDRFSGHQFPNYSSELNVNALLLGDSALYLCASSLAGAEGYTFGSGTRLTVV.